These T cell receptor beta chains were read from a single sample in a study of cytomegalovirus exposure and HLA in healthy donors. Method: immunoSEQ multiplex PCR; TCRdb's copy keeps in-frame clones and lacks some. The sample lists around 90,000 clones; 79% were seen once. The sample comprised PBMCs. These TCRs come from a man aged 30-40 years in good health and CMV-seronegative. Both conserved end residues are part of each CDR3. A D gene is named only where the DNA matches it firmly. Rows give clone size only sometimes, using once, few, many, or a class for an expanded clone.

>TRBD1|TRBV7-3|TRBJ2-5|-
CASSLDREETQYF
TGTGCCAGCAGCTTAGACAGGGAAGAGACCCAGTACTTC
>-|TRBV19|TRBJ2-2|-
CASVRGATGELFF
TGTGCCAGTGTACGGGGGGCGACCGGGGAGCTGTTTTTT
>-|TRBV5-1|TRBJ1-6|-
CASSLEFRVDSPLHF
TGCGCCAGCAGCTTGGAATTCAGGGTGGATTCACCCCTCCACTTT
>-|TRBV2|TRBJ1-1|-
CASKFLGEKAFF
TGTGCCAGCAAGTTCCTCGGTGAAAAAGCTTTCTTT
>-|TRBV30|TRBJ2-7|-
CAWTSLNEQYF
TGTGCCTGGACCTCCCTTAACGAGCAGTACTTC
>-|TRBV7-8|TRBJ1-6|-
CASSPRTGGRVYNSPLHF
TGTGCCAGCAGCCCGAGAACGGGGGGTAGGGTCTATAATTCACCCCTCCACTTT
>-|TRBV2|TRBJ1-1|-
CASSEQDTEAFF
TGTGCCAGCAGTGAACAGGACACTGAAGCTTTCTTT
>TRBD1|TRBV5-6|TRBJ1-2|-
CAGSKDRGRPGNGYTF
TGTGCCGGTTCGAAGGACAGGGGGCGTCCGGGTAATGGCTACACCTTC
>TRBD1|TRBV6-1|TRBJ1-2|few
CASSEGFVRGQLVYGYTF
TGTGCCAGCAGTGAAGGATTCGTCAGGGGACAGCTTGTTTATGGCTACACCTTC
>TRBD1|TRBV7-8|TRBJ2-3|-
CASSKNSRQGIITTDTQYF
TGTGCCAGCAGCAAAAATTCTCGACAGGGAATTATCACAACAGATACGCAGTATTTT
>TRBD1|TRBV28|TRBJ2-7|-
CASSPPAGGYEQYF
TGTGCCAGCAGTCCCCCGGCAGGGGGATACGAGCAGTACTTC
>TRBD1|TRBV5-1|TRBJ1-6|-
CASSLEGGQGESPLHF
TGCGCCAGCAGCTTGGAGGGGGGACAGGGAGAATCACCCCTCCACTTT
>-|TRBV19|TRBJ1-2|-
CASRHLDYGYTF
TGTGCCAGTCGACACTTAGACTATGGCTACACCTTC
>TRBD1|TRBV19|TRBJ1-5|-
CASSLRDRNNQPQHF
TGTGCCAGTAGTCTAAGGGACAGGAACAATCAGCCCCAGCATTTT
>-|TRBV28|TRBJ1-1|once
CASSLGQLNTEAFF
TGTGCCAGCAGTTTAGGACAGTTGAACACTGAAGCTTTCTTT
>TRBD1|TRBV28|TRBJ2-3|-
CASSLYWTGRTDTQYF
TGTGCCAGCAGTCTCTACTGGACAGGGAGGACAGATACGCAGTATTTT
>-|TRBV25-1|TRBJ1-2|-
CASSGGGLAANYGYTF
TGTGCCAGCAGCGGCGGCGGGCTTGCAGCTAACTATGGCTACACCTTC
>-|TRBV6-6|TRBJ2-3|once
CASSYSSGTDTQYF
TGTGCCAGCAGTTACAGCTCCGGCACAGATACGCAGTATTTT
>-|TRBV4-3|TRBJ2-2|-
CASSQNLILGGELFF
TGCGCCAGCAGCCAAAATCTGATTCTCGGCGGGGAGCTGTTTTTT
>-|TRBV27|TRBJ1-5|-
CASSSNMGTRDNQPQHF
TGTGCCAGCAGTTCCAACATGGGAACACGGGACAATCAGCCCCAGCATTTT
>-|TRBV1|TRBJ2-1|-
CTSSQDWDRAGAYYNEQFF
TGCACCAGCAGCCAAGATTGGGACCGAGCGGGGGCCTACTACAATGAGCAGTTCTTC
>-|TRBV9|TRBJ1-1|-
CASSVDGGFGEAFF
TGTGCCAGCAGCGTAGACGGGGGGTTCGGTGAAGCTTTCTTT
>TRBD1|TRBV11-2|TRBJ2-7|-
CASSRRQGGLFSSYEQYF
TGTGCCAGCAGCCGTAGACAGGGTGGACTGTTTAGCTCCTACGAGCAGTACTTC
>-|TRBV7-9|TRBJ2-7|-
CASSFGAYEQYF
TGTGCCAGCAGCTTCGGGGCCTACGAGCAGTACTTC
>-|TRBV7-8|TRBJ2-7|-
CASSVEQGSSYEQYF
TGTGCCAGCAGCGTGGAACAGGGATCTTCCTACGAGCAGTACTTC
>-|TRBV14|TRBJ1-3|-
CASSQRGLGTKGSGNTIYF
TGTGCCAGCAGCCAAAGGGGCCTCGGGACTAAAGGCTCTGGAAACACCATATATTTT
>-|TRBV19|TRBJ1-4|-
CASSSPAGPANEKLFF
TGTGCCAGTAGTTCGCCCGCGGGACCTGCTAATGAAAAACTGTTTTTT
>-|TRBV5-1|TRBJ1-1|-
CASRTQGFVDTEAFF
TGCGCCAGCAGAACCCAGGGTTTTGTCGACACTGAAGCTTTCTTT
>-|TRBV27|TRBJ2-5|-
CASSLSRGRQETQYF
TGTGCCAGCAGTTTATCAAGGGGCAGGCAAGAGACCCAGTACTTC
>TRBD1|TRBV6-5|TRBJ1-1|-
CASKQGATSTEAFF
TGTGCCAGCAAGCAGGGGGCAACCTCCACTGAAGCTTTCTTT
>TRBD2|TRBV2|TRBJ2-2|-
CASSETSGVGGELFF
TGTGCCAGCAGCGAGACTAGCGGGGTCGGCGGGGAGCTGTTTTTT
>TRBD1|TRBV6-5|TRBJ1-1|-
CASSHGQENTEAFF
TGTGCCAGCAGCCATGGACAGGAGAACACTGAAGCTTTCTTT
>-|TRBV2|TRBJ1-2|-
CASSDAGISYGYTF
TGTGCCAGCAGTGACGCCGGGATCAGCTATGGCTACACCTTC
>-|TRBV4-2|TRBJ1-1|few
CASSQDFGTEAFF
TGTGCCAGCAGCCAAGATTTCGGCACTGAAGCTTTCTTT
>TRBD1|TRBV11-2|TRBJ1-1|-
CASSPRGVEAWTEAFF
TGTGCCAGCAGCCCCAGGGGGGTTGAGGCTTGGACTGAAGCTTTCTTT
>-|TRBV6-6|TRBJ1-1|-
CASSPIMRDEAFF
TGTGCCAGCAGCCCCATAATGAGGGATGAAGCTTTCTTT
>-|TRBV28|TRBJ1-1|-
CASSSNYQGTATEAFF
TGTGCCAGCAGCAGTAATTACCAGGGGACGGCGACTGAAGCTTTCTTT
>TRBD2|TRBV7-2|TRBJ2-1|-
CASSWGLGRGGSYNEQFF
TGTGCCAGCAGCTGGGGACTTGGGCGGGGGGGCTCTTACAATGAGCAGTTCTTC
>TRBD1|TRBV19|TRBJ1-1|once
CASSTQGQGTEAFF
TGTGCCAGTAGTACACAGGGGCAGGGAACTGAAGCTTTCTTT
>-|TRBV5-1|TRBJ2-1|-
CASSLAQGPYNEQFF
TGCGCCAGCAGCTTGGCTCAGGGTCCCTACAATGAGCAGTTCTTC
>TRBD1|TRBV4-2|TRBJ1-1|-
CASSQVRTGKGNTEAFF
TGTGCCAGCAGCCAAGTAAGGACAGGGAAGGGGAACACTGAAGCTTTCTTT
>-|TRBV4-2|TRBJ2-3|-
CASSQARGGLGFSTDTQYF
TGTGCCAGCAGCCAAGCCCGGGGAGGTCTGGGTTTTAGCACAGATACGCAGTATTTT
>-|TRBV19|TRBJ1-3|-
CASSISTVSGNTIYF
TGTGCCAGTAGTATATCAACAGTCTCTGGAAACACCATATATTTT
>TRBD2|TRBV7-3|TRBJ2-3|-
CASSLGLAGGADTQYF
TGTGCCAGCAGCTTGGGACTAGCGGGGGGAGCCGATACGCAGTATTTT
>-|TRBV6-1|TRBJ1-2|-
CASSEAKANYGYTF
TGTGCCAGCAGTGAAGCGAAAGCGAACTATGGCTACACCTTC
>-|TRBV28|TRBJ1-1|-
CASSLAGIHEAFF
TGTGCCAGCAGTTTAGCAGGGATCCATGAAGCTTTCTTT
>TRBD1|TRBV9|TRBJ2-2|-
CASSVVRGTGVFVNTGELFF
TGTGCCAGCAGCGTAGTGAGGGGGACAGGGGTTTTTGTCAACACCGGGGAGCTGTTTTTT
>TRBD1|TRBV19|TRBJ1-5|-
CASSITGDRDGPQHF
TGTGCCAGTAGTATTACGGGGGACAGGGATGGGCCCCAGCATTTT
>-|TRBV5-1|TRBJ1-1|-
CASSSTRMNTEAFF
TGCGCCAGCAGCTCTACTAGAATGAACACTGAAGCTTTCTTT
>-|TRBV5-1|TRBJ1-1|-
CASSATQTLNTEAFF
TGCGCCAGCAGCGCTACACAGACCTTGAACACTGAAGCTTTCTTT
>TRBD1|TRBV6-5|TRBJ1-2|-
CASSSGTGTYGYTF
TGTGCCAGCAGTTCCGGGACAGGGACCTATGGCTACACCTTC